This T cell receptor (beta chain) emerged from a study of blood T cell repertoires in COVID-19. The overall study: COVID-19 samples from acute and convalescent phases originated in the United States, Italy and Spain. T cells, B-cell-depleted T cells, or PBMCs supplied cDNA or gDNA.

Germline lookup yields CDR1 SQVTM and CDR2 ANQGSEA. V gave up 4 bases and J gave up 1 base, with 5 bases separating them. The CDR3 spans 12 residues. Methods used by the authors: Reference gene primer amplification gave nucleated cell count estimates. The method was immunoSEQ multiplex PCR; TCRdb's version includes in-frame clones alone and lacks a portion of them. V and J calls and clone size are given by that table; D and trimming were obtained from the DNA. The sample lists 150,000 to 200,000 clones; 86% were seen once. Sequencing used peripheral blood. This rearrangement joins TRBV29-1 to TRBJ1-5, with D hard to call. The sequence derives from a man aged 50 to 60 with active or convalescent COVID-19. The CDR3: CSVGESNQPQHF. The CDR3 DNA reads as TGCAGCGTTGGTGAGAGCAATCAGCCCCAGCATTTT.